These 30 T cell receptor beta chains were all obtained from the same sample, sequenced in a study of CD8 T cells in Susac syndrome. Roughly 0.45 to 1 ug RNA was reverse transcribed with random hexamers. A single record per CDR3 protein comes from TCRdb applying MiXCR to the immunoSEQ multiplex PCR reads. The repertoire holds 150,000 to 200,000 distinct CDR3 sequences, roughly 95% seen once, with 0.08% to 0.095% in the top ten. Sequencing used CD4+ T cells from PBMCs. The receptors derive from a human donor with multiple sclerosis.

V and J are TRBV6-6 and TRBJ2-7; TRBD2 matches at 14 bases. The germline V gene has CDR1 MNHNY and CDR2 SVGAGI (reference sequence). V dropped 6 bases and J dropped 6; count of bases not matched to a gene: 4. The CDR3 has 14 amino acids. The DNA for the CDR3 is TGTGCCAGCAGATCGGGACTAGCGGGAGCCGAGCAGTACTTC. Translation: CASRSGLAGAEQYF.

The rearrangement uses TRBV12-5 and TRBJ1-1; D is unclear. Germline V gives CDR1 LGHNT, CDR2 FRNRAP. There are 13 residues in the CDR3. The V and J ends lost 2 bases and 7 bases respectively, with 11 bases between them. The CDR3 loop reads CASGLSTGSEAFF. The CDR3 DNA reads as TGTGCTAGTGGTTTGTCGACGGGGAGTGAAGCTTTCTTT.

The chain links TRBV5-1 to TRBJ2-5, with D uncertain. V was trimmed by 2 bases and J by 4 bases, leaving 15 bases between them. This CDR3 is built from 15 residues. Germline V gene sequence: CDR1 SGHRS, CDR2 YFSETQ. CDR3 sequence: CASSFETAPRETQYF. The CDR3 DNA reads TGCGCCAGCAGCTTCGAGACTGCCCCGCGAGAGACCCAGTACTTC.

V gene TRBV20-1 combines with J gene TRBJ2-5; D is perhaps TRBD1 (6 bases). From germline, CDR1 is DFQATT and CDR2 SNEGSKA (reference sequence). This CDR3 contains 14 residues. V was shortened by 3 bases and J by 10 bases, with 21 bases between the two germline ends. CDR3 DNA sequence: TGCAGTGCTAGGGCCGAACAGGGCAATGGGGACCAGTACTTC. It is translated as CSARAEQGNGDQYF.

The chain uses TRBV12-5 and TRBJ1-5; D unclear. Trimming took 3 bases from V and 2 from J, leaving 8 bases between them. Germline V gene sequence: CDR1 LGHNT, CDR2 FRNRAP. The length of the CDR3 is 14 residues. CDR3 DNA: TGTGCTAGTGGTTTTGAACCAGGCAATCAGCCCCAGCATTTT. Translated, it gives CASGFEPGNQPQHF.

The CDR3 region is CSARGFGLGYTF. The DNA of the CDR3 is TGCAGTGCTAGGGGTTTCGGGCTTGGCTACACCTTC. The chain employs TRBV20-1 and TRBJ1-2, with D unresolved. The germline CDR1 and CDR2 sequences are DFQATT and SNEGSKA (reference sequence). Trimming pared 3 bases from V and 7 bases from J, leaving 12 bases between. There are 12 residues in the CDR3.

V gene TRBV2 combines with J gene TRBJ1-6; no definite D call. The ends were cut back, 4 bases at V and 8 bases at J, with 12 bases in the middle. Germline lookup yields CDR1 SNHLY and CDR2 FYNNEI. CDR3 size: 14 residues. The CDR3 is CASSVSDVDSPLHF. The CDR3, as DNA: TGTGCCAGCAGTGTTAGCGATGTGGATTCACCCCTCCACTTT.

J is TRBJ2-1 and V is TRBV19, with 10 bases identical to TRBD2. The V and J ends lost 4 bases and 7 bases, in that order; junction bases with no gene match: 16. This CDR3 spans 18 amino acids. Germline CDR1 LNHDA, CDR2 SQIVND (reference sequence). CDR3 amino acids: CASSTTSGATTTWNEQFF. The CDR3 DNA sequence: TGTGCCAGTAGTACAACTAGCGGGGCGACTACTACTTGGAATGAGCAGTTCTTC.

This chain uses TRBV25-1 with TRBJ2-1, with unresolved D. Germline V lookup: CDR1 MGHDK, CDR2 SYGVNS. The CDR3 is made up of 14 amino acids. Trimming took 5 bases from V and 0 from J, leaving 8 bases between them. CDR3 DNA sequence: TGTGCCAGCAGTCCCTCGAGCTCCTACAATGAGCAGTTCTTC. Amino acids: CASSPSSSYNEQFF.

CDR3 coding DNA: TGTGCCAGCAGTTACGGGACCGATTCAACTTATGGCTACACCTTC. This gives the protein CASSYGTDSTYGYTF. The chain couples TRBV6-2 or TRBV6-3 to TRBJ1-2; tentative D call: TRBD1 (5 bases). CDR1 and CDR2 from the germline V gene are MNHEY and SVGEGT. V lost 2 bases, J lost 5 bases, and 15 bases lay in between. The CDR3 is 15 amino acids.

This chain uses TRBV28 with TRBJ1-2; D call uncertain. The germline V gene encodes CDR1 MDHEN and CDR2 SYDVKM. The CDR3 consists of 14 residues. Trimming took off 6 bases at V and 4 bases at J, with 15 bases between the two ends. CDR3 amino acids: CASSLDGLRYGYTF. The CDR3 DNA sequence: TGTGCCAGCAGCTTGGACGGGTTACGCTATGGCTACACCTTC.

The rearrangement joins TRBV30 to TRBJ2-7; no clear D. The germline V gene encodes CDR1 GTSNPN and CDR2 SVGIG (reference sequence). Trimming removed 0 bases at V and 6 bases at J, with 12 bases between. The CDR3 is 13 amino acids. The chain's CDR3 is CAWSVRRVSEQYF. CDR3 sequence (DNA): TGTGCCTGGAGTGTACGTCGGGTTTCCGAGCAGTACTTC.

The V and J genes are TRBV20-1 and TRBJ1-5, with no clear D. CDR3 length: 13 residues. Trimming left V 1 base short and J 6 bases short, with 10 bases between. The germline gives CDR1 DFQATT, CDR2 SNEGSKA (reference sequence). The CDR3 sequence is CSARVPASQPQHF. CDR3 DNA: TGCAGTGCTAGAGTCCCCGCAAGTCAGCCCCAGCATTTT.

The rearrangement uses TRBV6-5 and TRBJ2-7; 8 bases line up with TRBD1. This CDR3 region has 13 residues. Trimming cost V 2 bases and J 3 bases; bases outside gene matches: 0. Germline CDR1 MNHEY, CDR2 SVGAGI. The chain's CDR3 is CASSYDRGYEQYF. CDR3 DNA sequence: TGTGCCAGCAGTTACGACAGGGGCTACGAGCAGTACTTC.

The gene calls are TRBV4-1 and TRBJ2-3; TRBD2 might be the D (5 bases). Germline lookup yields CDR1 MGHRA and CDR2 YSYEKL. This CDR3 is 16 amino acids long. The V and J ends lost 0 bases and 8 bases respectively, with 18 bases between them. In nucleotides, the CDR3 is TGCGCCAGCAGCCAAGAGGGTTTCTTGGGTCGGGGTACGCAGTATTTT. It is translated as CASSQEGFLGRGTQYF.

V and J are TRBV19 and TRBJ2-7; 14 bases line up with TRBD2. This CDR3 comprises 15 residues. CDR1 is LNHDA and CDR2 is SQIVND in the germline V gene (reference sequence). V lost 5 bases to trimming and J lost 9 bases; unmatched junction nucleotides: 9. The CDR3: CASSSPGLAGAVQYF. As DNA, the CDR3 is TGTGCCAGTAGTTCACCGGGACTAGCGGGAGCAGTGCAGTACTTC.

The J gene is TRBJ1-4, the V gene TRBV5-1; 8 bases line up with TRBD1. Per the germline V gene, CDR1 is SGHRS and CDR2 is YFSETQ. The CDR3 has 15 residues. The V segment lost 2 bases and the J segment 6 bases; nucleotides outside the gene matches: 6. CDR3 DNA: TGCGCCAGCAGCTTATCAGGGGGCCGAGATGAAAAACTGTTTTTT. Translated: CASSLSGGRDEKLFF.

The V call is TRBV12-3 or TRBV12-4, the J call TRBJ2-3; D is uncertain. The V gene lost 3 bases and the J gene lost 7 bases, with 5 bases spanning the gap. The CDR3 contains 11 residues. The CDR3 spells CASSFRHTQYF. CDR3 DNA: TGTGCCAGCAGTTTCCGACATACGCAGTATTTT.

J is TRBJ2-7 and V is TRBV18, with 7 positions matching TRBD1. CDR3 length: 15 amino acids. The germline gives CDR1 KGHSH, CDR2 LQKENI. Trimming removed 4 bases from V and 6 bases from J; junction bases left unmatched: 12. CDR3 amino acids: CASSLSTGIFAEQYF. Written as DNA, the CDR3 is TGTGCCAGCTCACTATCGACAGGGATCTTCGCCGAGCAGTACTTC.

The chain recombines TRBV20-1 with TRBJ1-1; the D gene is possibly TRBD1 (5 bases). Per germline, CDR1 DFQATT and CDR2 SNEGSKA (reference sequence). The V gene lost 6 bases and the J gene lost 1 base, with 9 bases spanning the gap. This CDR3 is 12 amino acids long. Here the CDR3 reads CSADSRNTEAFF. In DNA form, the CDR3 reads TGCAGTGCAGACAGCCGGAACACTGAAGCTTTCTTT.

V and J are TRBV6-6 and TRBJ2-1, with D possibly called TRBD1 or TRBD2 (6 bases each). The CDR3 is 12 amino acids. Trimming shortened V by 6 bases and J by 9 bases, and 12 bases separated the two germline ends. Germline V gives CDR1 MNHNY, CDR2 SVGAGI (reference sequence). CDR3 residues: CASRGGDGEQFF. In DNA, the CDR3 is TGTGCCAGCAGGGGGGGCGACGGTGAGCAGTTCTTC.

V gene TRBV7-2 combines with J gene TRBJ2-7, with D unresolved. This CDR3 is 13 amino acids long. V lost 7 bases, J lost 7 bases, and 17 bases lay in between. Germline V gene data show CDR1 as SGHTA and CDR2 as FQGNSA. CDR3 in amino acids: CASTPGTSPEQYF. CDR3 in DNA: TGTGCCAGCACCCCGGGTACCTCCCCTGAGCAGTACTTC. Based on the CDR3 plus reference TRBV7-2 and TRBJ2-7, the full variable domain is GAGVSQSPSNKVTEKGKDVELRCDPISGHTALYWYRQSLGQGLEFLIYFQGNSAPDKSGLPSDRFSAERTGGSVSTLTIQRTQQEDSAVYLCASTPGTSPEQYFGPGTRLTVT.

This rearrangement joins TRBV7-6 to TRBJ1-1; D call uncertain. Germline V gene lookup returns CDR1 SGHVS and CDR2 FNYEAQ. V lost 2 bases and J 1 base, leaving 8 bases between the germline ends. The CDR3 contains 14 residues. The CDR3 here is CASSLQTGNTEAFF. The CDR3 bases are TGTGCCAGCAGCTTACAGACCGGGAACACTGAAGCTTTCTTT. Complete variable domain (other parts from reference TRBV7-6 and TRBJ1-1): GAGVSQSPRYKVTKRGQDVALRCDPISGHVSLYWYRQALGQGPEFLTYFNYEAQQDKSGLPNDRFSAERPEGSISTLTIQRTEQRDSAMYRCASSLQTGNTEAFFGQGTRLTVV.

V usage is TRBV10-3 and J usage is TRBJ1-3; 7 bases map to TRBD1. The CDR3 contains 16 residues. Germline V gene data show CDR1 as ENHRY and CDR2 as SYGVKD. The ends lost 5 bases at V and 2 bases at J; junction bases unmatched: 9. In DNA, the CDR3 is TGTGCCATCAGTAGAAGAGAGGGGGCCACTGGAAACACCATATATTTT. Translated: CAISRREGATGNTIYF.

The J gene is TRBJ1-5, the V gene TRBV6-2 or TRBV6-3; tentative D call: TRBD1 (5 bases). V lost 2 bases and J lost 1, with 12 bases in between. The CDR3 totals 16 residues. The germline gives CDR1 MNHEY, CDR2 SVGEGT. Written as DNA, the CDR3 is TGTGCCAGCAGTTACCACATACAGGACAGCAATCAGCCCCAGCATTTT. Its translation: CASSYHIQDSNQPQHF.

A few counts support this clonotype. DNA of the CDR3: TGTGCCAGCAGCCAAGAAGGGACTAGCGGTCAGACCCAGTACTTC. As protein: CASSQEGTSGQTQYF. The chain employs TRBV4-2 and TRBJ2-5, with 11 bases lining up with TRBD2. Trimming took 0 bases from V and 6 from J; bases not matched to a gene: 3. CDR3 size: 15 residues. The germline V gene has CDR1 LGHNA and CDR2 YNFKEQ.

This sequence joins TRBV5-4 and TRBJ2-3; 9 nucleotides line up with TRBD2. CDR3 length: 17 residues. Germline CDR1 reads SGHNT; CDR2 reads YYREEE (reference sequence). V was clipped by 4 bases and J by 2 bases; unmatched bases: 11. For the CDR3, the DNA is TGTGCCAGCAGCCTTGCCGCGGCTAGCGGGAACACAGATACGCAGTATTTT. This sequence encodes CASSLAAASGNTDTQYF.

The CDR3 reads CASSLARINEQFF. The CDR3 DNA reads as TGTGCCAGCAGCTTAGCCAGGATCAATGAGCAGTTCTTC. The rearrangement joins TRBV7-2 to TRBJ2-1; D unresolved. Germline values: CDR1 SGHTA, CDR2 FQGNSA. V lost 0 bases and J 6 bases, leaving 6 bases between the germline ends. This CDR3 is 13 amino acids long.

The chain joins TRBV29-1 to TRBJ2-2; D possibly corresponds to TRBD2 (6 bases). The CDR3 spans 14 residues. The germline V gene encodes CDR1 SQVTM and CDR2 ANQGSEA. The V end was cut by 5 bases, the J end by 1 base, with 11 bases between. The CDR3 DNA sequence: TGCAGCGTTCCCGGGAGTAAGAACACCGGGGAGCTGTTTTTT. Translation gives CSVPGSKNTGELFF.

The rearrangement joins TRBV28 to TRBJ1-1, with 8 nucleotides matching TRBD1. There are 12 residues in the CDR3. Germline V lookup: CDR1 MDHEN, CDR2 SYDVKM. J was trimmed by 11 bases and V by 5 bases; bases with no gene match: 7. The CDR3 DNA reads TGTGCCAGCAGTCAGGACAGGGTGAAGGCTTTCTTT. Translated, it gives CASSQDRVKAFF.